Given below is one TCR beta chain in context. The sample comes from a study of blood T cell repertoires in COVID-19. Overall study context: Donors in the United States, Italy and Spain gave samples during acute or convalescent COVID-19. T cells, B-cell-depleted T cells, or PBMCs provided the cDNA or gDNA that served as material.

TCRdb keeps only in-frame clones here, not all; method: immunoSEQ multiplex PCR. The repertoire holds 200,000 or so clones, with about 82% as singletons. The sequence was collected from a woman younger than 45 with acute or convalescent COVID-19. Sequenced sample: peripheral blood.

DNA for the CDR3: TGTGCCAGTAGGAGTAGCGGGGGCGGGGAGCTGTTTTTT. Its protein is CASRSSGGGELFF. The chain uses TRBV19 and TRBJ2-2, with 9 bases matching TRBD2. CDR3 length equals 13 residues. Germline CDR1 reads LNHDA; CDR2 reads SQIVND (reference sequence). The V gene end was trimmed by 6 bases and the J gene end by 7 bases; junction bases not matched to a gene: 3.